The T cell receptor beta chain described here comes from a study of blood T cell repertoires in COVID-19. Patients from Seattle were sampled longitudinally, starting during active infection. V lost 6 bases to trimming and J lost 8 bases, with 23 bases between them. The CDR3 totals 16 residues. Germline assignment: CDR1 MDHEN and CDR2 SYDVKM. As handled by the study authors: Researchers report that nucleated cell counts were estimated from reference gene primer amplification. The protocol was immunoSEQ multiplex PCR, while the TCRdb copy is restricted to in-frame clones and leaves out a portion. V, J and clone size derive from that table, while D and trimming were established from the DNA sequence. The sample shows roughly 150,000 clones, more than 85% of them seen only once.

The clonotype comes from a woman of 80 years or more with COVID-19, enrolled during active disease. The sequenced sample was peripheral blood. The J gene is TRBJ2-1, the V gene TRBV28, with D perhaps TRBD2 (5 bases). CDR3: CASSPVEGVGLHEQFF. The CDR3 coding sequence is TGTGCCAGCAGCCCAGTAGAGGGAGTCGGGCTGCATGAGCAGTTCTTC.